The entry that follows covers one TCR beta chain sequence. The protocol was immunoSEQ multiplex PCR, while the TCRdb copy is restricted to in-frame clones and leaves out a portion. The table lists 64,000 or so clones, 92% of them singletons. The source of the sample is a study of T cell changes during pregnancy in multiple sclerosis. V lost 4 bases to trimming and J lost 0 bases; unmatched junction nucleotides: 5. This CDR3 has 17 residues. CDR1 and CDR2 (germline): SGHTA, FQGNSA. Here the sequenced sample was peripheral blood, taken in the first trimester of pregnancy. The chain carries TRBV7-2 and TRBJ2-5, with TRBD2 matching over 13 bases. This sequence originates from a female donor with multiple sclerosis, enrolled in a pregnancy study. The CDR3 protein is CASSSGLAGAYQETQYF. DNA for the CDR3: TGTGCCAGCAGCTCCGGACTAGCGGGAGCGTACCAAGAGACCCAGTACTTC.